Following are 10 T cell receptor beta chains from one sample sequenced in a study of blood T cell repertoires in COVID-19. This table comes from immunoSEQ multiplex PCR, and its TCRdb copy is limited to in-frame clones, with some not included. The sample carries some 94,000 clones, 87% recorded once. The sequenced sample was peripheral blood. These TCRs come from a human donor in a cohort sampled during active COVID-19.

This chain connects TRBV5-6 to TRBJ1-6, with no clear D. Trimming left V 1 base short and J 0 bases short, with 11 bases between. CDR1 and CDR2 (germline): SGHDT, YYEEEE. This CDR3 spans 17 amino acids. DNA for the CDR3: TGTGCCAGCAGCTTGAGTTCTTCGAGCTCCTATAATTCACCCCTCCACTTT. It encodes CASSLSSSSSYNSPLHF.

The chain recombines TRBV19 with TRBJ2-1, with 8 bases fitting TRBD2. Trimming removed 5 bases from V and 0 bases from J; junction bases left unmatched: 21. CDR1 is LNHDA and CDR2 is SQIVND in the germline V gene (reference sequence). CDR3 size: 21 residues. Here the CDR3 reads CASSSGGAGAVKAPSYNEQFF. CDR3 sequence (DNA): TGTGCCAGTAGTTCGGGCGGAGCGGGAGCGGTTAAAGCGCCCTCCTACAATGAGCAGTTCTTC.

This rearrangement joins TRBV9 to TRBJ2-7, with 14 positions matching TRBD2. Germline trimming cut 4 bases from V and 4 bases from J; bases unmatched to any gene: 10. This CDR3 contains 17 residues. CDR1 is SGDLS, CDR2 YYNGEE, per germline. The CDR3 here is CASSPGTSGSFQYEQYF. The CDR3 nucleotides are TGTGCCAGCAGCCCGGGGACTAGCGGGAGTTTCCAATACGAGCAGTACTTC.

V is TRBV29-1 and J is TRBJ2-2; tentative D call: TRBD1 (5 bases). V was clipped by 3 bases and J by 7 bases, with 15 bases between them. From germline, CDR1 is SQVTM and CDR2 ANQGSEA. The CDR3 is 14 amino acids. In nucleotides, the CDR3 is TGCAGCGTTGATAACGCGAAAGGGGACGGGGAGCTGTTTTTT. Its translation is CSVDNAKGDGELFF.

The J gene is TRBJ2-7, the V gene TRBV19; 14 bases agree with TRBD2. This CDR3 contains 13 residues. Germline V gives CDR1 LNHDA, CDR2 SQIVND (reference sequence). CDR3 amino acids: CASGLAGGHEQYF. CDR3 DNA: TGTGCTAGCGGACTAGCGGGAGGTCACGAGCAGTACTTC.

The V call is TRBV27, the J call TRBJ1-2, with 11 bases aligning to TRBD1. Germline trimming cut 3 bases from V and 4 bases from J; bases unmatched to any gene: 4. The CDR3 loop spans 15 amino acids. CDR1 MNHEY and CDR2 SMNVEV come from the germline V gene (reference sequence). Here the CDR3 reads CASSLDGTGGYGYTF. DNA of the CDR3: TGTGCCAGCAGTTTGGACGGGACAGGGGGCTATGGCTACACCTTC.

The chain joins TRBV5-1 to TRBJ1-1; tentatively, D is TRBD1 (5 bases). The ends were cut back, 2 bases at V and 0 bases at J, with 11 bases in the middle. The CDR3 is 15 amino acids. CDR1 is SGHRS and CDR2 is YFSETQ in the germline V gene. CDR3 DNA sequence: TGCGCCAGCAGCTTAGGGCAGGGCATGAACACTGAAGCTTTCTTT. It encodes CASSLGQGMNTEAFF. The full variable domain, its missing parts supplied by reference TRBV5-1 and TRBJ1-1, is KAGVTQTPRYLIKTRGQQVTLSCSPISGHRSVSWYQQTPGQGLQFLFEYFSETQRNKGNFPGRFSGRQFSNSRSEMNVSTLELGDSALYLCASSLGQGMNTEAFFGQGTRLTVV.

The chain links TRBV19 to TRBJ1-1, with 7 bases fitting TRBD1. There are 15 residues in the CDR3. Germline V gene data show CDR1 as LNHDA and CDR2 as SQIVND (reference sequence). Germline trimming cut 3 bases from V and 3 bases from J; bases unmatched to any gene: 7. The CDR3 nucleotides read TGTGCCAGTAGTATGAAGGGCAGGGGGGACACTGAAGCTTTCTTT. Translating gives CASSMKGRGDTEAFF.

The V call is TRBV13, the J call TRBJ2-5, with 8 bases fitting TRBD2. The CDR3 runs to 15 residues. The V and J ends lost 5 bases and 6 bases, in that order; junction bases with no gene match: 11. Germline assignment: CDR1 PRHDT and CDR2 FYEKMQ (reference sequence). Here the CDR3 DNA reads TGTGCCAGCAGCACGCAGGGCCCGGGAGGGAAGACCCAGTACTTC. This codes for CASSTQGPGGKTQYF.

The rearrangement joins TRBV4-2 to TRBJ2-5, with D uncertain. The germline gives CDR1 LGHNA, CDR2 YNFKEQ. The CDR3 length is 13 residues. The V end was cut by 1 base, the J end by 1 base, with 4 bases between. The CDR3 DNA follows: TGTGCCAGCAGCCAAGCGTCCCAAGAGACCCAGTACTTC. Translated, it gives CASSQASQETQYF.